This TCR beta chain was recorded in a study of cytomegalovirus exposure and HLA in healthy donors. General study results and limits: Confirmation was obtained in vitro that a few CMV-associated chains are specific for CMV antigens. Presence/absence analyses assumed roughly uniform sequencing depth across donors.

J gave up 4 bases and V 5 bases, and 4 bases lay outside the gene matches. Germline V gives CDR1 SGHTA, CDR2 FQGTGA. This CDR3 comprises 15 residues. The primer mix had 60 Vbeta and 13 Jbeta primers. Data came from immunoSEQ multiplex PCR; TCRdb stores just in-frame clones and leaves some out. The repertoire holds 110,000 to 150,000 clones, with 82% as singletons. Points on this clone: Its target is unknown.

All the people who gave samples were healthy bone marrow donors. This chain connects TRBV7-3 to TRBJ2-1; TRBD2 matches at 11 bases. The sequencing sample was made of PBMCs. The clonotype comes from a male donor in good health and CMV-seronegative. The CDR3 coding sequence is TGTGCCAGCAGCCCCCGGACTAGCGGGTACAATGAGCAGTTCTTC. It specifies CASSPRTSGYNEQFF.